This T cell receptor (beta chain) comes out of a study of blood T cell repertoires in COVID-19. Across the study: Italy, Spain and the United States were the sources of the convalescent and acute COVID-19 samples.

TCRdb's table, derived via immunoSEQ multiplex PCR, lists solely in-frame clones and lacks some. The sample carries roughly 120,000 clones, roughly nine tenths recorded once. Germline CDR1 is ENHRY and CDR2 is SYGVKD. The length of the CDR3 is 15 residues. The V end lost 0 bases, the J end lost 7 bases, and 13 bases lay between the germline ends. This TCR was recovered from a man aged 55 to 70 with COVID-19, enrolled during active disease. The rearrangement uses TRBV10-3 and TRBJ1-5; a possible D gene is TRBD1 (5 bases). The sample comprised peripheral blood. Here the CDR3 reads CAISESRGNGQPQHF. The CDR3 DNA is TGTGCCATCAGTGAGTCCCGGGGGAACGGACAGCCCCAGCATTTT.